These T cell receptor beta chains were read from a single sample in a study of cytomegalovirus exposure and HLA in healthy donors. Generated by immunoSEQ multiplex PCR, the TCRdb table keeps only in-frame clones and is missing some. The repertoire holds some 79,000 clones, with 94% as singletons. Specimen: PBMCs. Receptors were obtained from a woman between 18 and 30 years old in good health and CMV-seropositive. CDR3s include the opening cysteine and the closing phenylalanine or tryptophan. Fields, in order: J gene, clone size, V gene, D gene, CDR3 protein, CDR3 DNA. A D gene is named only where the DNA matches it firmly. Rows may omit the clone size; those that give it use once, few, many or a size class.

J gene: TRBJ1-5; clone size: -; V gene: TRBV19; D gene: TRBD1; CDR3 protein: CASSIVGTGDYQPQHF; CDR3 DNA: TGTGCCAGTAGTATAGTCGGGACAGGGGATTATCAGCCCCAGCATTTT
J gene: TRBJ2-1; clone size: -; V gene: TRBV2; D gene: -; CDR3 protein: CASSGLGRTYSYNEQFF; CDR3 DNA: TGTGCCAGCAGTGGACTAGGGCGAACCTACTCCTACAATGAGCAGTTCTTC
J gene: TRBJ1-1; clone size: few; V gene: TRBV5-1; D gene: -; CDR3 protein: CASSSQGGMNTEAFF; CDR3 DNA: TGCGCCAGCAGCTCCCAGGGAGGGATGAACACTGAAGCTTTCTTT
J gene: TRBJ2-5; clone size: -; V gene: TRBV4-1; D gene: -; CDR3 protein: CASTAGETQYF; CDR3 DNA: TGCGCCAGCACCGCCGGGGAGACCCAGTACTTC
J gene: TRBJ2-7; clone size: -; V gene: TRBV28; D gene: TRBD1; CDR3 protein: CASREGQEVYEQYF; CDR3 DNA: TGTGCCAGCCGCGAAGGACAGGAGGTCTACGAGCAGTACTTC
J gene: TRBJ1-1; clone size: -; V gene: TRBV10-3; D gene: TRBD1; CDR3 protein: CAIRQGVNTEAFF; CDR3 DNA: TGTGCCATCAGACAGGGGGTGAACACTGAAGCTTTCTTT
J gene: TRBJ1-1; clone size: -; V gene: TRBV2; D gene: TRBD1; CDR3 protein: CASSRDRDTEAFF; CDR3 DNA: TGTGCCAGCAGCCGGGACAGGGACACTGAAGCTTTCTTT
J gene: TRBJ1-6; clone size: few; V gene: TRBV6-5; D gene: -; CDR3 protein: CASSRGISPLHF; CDR3 DNA: TGTGCCTCTTCTAGGGGAATCTCACCCCTCCACTTT
J gene: TRBJ2-5; clone size: -; V gene: TRBV27; D gene: -; CDR3 protein: CASSQQGRETQYF; CDR3 DNA: TGTGCCAGCAGTCAGCAGGGCCGGGAGACCCAGTACTTC
J gene: TRBJ1-6; clone size: -; V gene: TRBV6-5; D gene: -; CDR3 protein: CASRLQGNNSPLHF; CDR3 DNA: TGTGCCAGCAGACTACAGGGAAATAATTCACCCCTCCACTTT
J gene: TRBJ1-6; clone size: once; V gene: TRBV4-1; D gene: TRBD1; CDR3 protein: CASSHGTANSPLHF; CDR3 DNA: TGCGCCAGCAGCCACGGGACAGCTAATTCACCCCTCCACTTT
J gene: TRBJ2-3; clone size: -; V gene: TRBV10-3; D gene: TRBD2; CDR3 protein: CAISENRGGTRTDTQYF; CDR3 DNA: TGTGCCATCAGTGAGAACCGGGGGGGGACCCGCACAGATACGCAGTATTTT
J gene: TRBJ2-1; clone size: -; V gene: TRBV10-2; D gene: TRBD2; CDR3 protein: CASLAGEHSYNEQFF; CDR3 DNA: TGCGCCAGTCTAGCGGGGGAGCACTCCTACAATGAGCAGTTCTTC
J gene: TRBJ2-7; clone size: -; V gene: TRBV4-2; D gene: TRBD2; CDR3 protein: CASSQRLAGVYEQYF; CDR3 DNA: TGTGCCAGCAGCCAACGGCTAGCGGGAGTATACGAGCAGTACTTC
J gene: TRBJ2-5; clone size: -; V gene: TRBV27; D gene: TRBD1; CDR3 protein: CASRPSDRGRLGGVTQYF; CDR3 DNA: TGTGCCAGCAGGCCCTCGGACAGGGGCCGACTAGGAGGGGTGACCCAGTACTTC
J gene: TRBJ2-7; clone size: -; V gene: TRBV5-8; D gene: -; CDR3 protein: CASRRIGQNSYEQYF; CDR3 DNA: TGTGCCAGCAGGCGGATTGGACAGAACTCCTACGAGCAGTACTTC
J gene: TRBJ2-3; clone size: -; V gene: TRBV7-8; D gene: -; CDR3 protein: CASSLAGPTDTQYF; CDR3 DNA: TGTGCCAGCAGCTTAGCGGGCCCTACAGATACGCAGTATTTT
J gene: TRBJ2-1; clone size: once; V gene: TRBV10-3; D gene: TRBD2; CDR3 protein: CAISEPPRPSGSNYEQFF; CDR3 DNA: TGTGCCATCAGTGAGCCACCAAGGCCTAGCGGGAGTAACTATGAGCAGTTCTTC
J gene: TRBJ2-3; clone size: few; V gene: TRBV4-2; D gene: TRBD2; CDR3 protein: CASSLVAGGNTDTQYF; CDR3 DNA: TGTGCCAGCAGCTTGGTAGCGGGGGGGAACACAGATACGCAGTATTTT
J gene: TRBJ2-7; clone size: -; V gene: TRBV11-2; D gene: TRBD1; CDR3 protein: CASRKTGTGGYEQYF; CDR3 DNA: TGTGCCAGCAGAAAGACCGGGACAGGAGGCTACGAGCAGTACTTC
J gene: TRBJ2-1; clone size: -; V gene: TRBV6-5; D gene: -; CDR3 protein: CASSYSPTYNEQFF; CDR3 DNA: TGTGCCAGCAGTTACTCTCCCACATACAATGAGCAGTTCTTC
J gene: TRBJ2-3; clone size: -; V gene: TRBV18; D gene: -; CDR3 protein: CASSGGSTDTQYF; CDR3 DNA: TGTGCCAGCTCAGGAGGGAGCACAGATACGCAGTATTTT
J gene: TRBJ2-2; clone size: few; V gene: TRBV28; D gene: TRBD2; CDR3 protein: CASSFGTTNTGELFF; CDR3 DNA: TGTGCCAGCAGCTTCGGGACTACAAACACCGGGGAGCTGTTTTTT
J gene: TRBJ2-7; clone size: -; V gene: TRBV18; D gene: -; CDR3 protein: CASSPSAGYYGEQYF; CDR3 DNA: TGTGCCAGCTCACCATCGGCAGGGTATTATGGGGAGCAGTACTTC
J gene: TRBJ2-1; clone size: -; V gene: TRBV4-2; D gene: -; CDR3 protein: CASSQSGGVEQFF; CDR3 DNA: TGTGCCAGCAGCCAGAGCGGTGGGGTTGAGCAGTTCTTC
J gene: TRBJ1-4; clone size: -; V gene: TRBV11-2; D gene: -; CDR3 protein: CASSFPLNLGTNEKLFF; CDR3 DNA: TGTGCCAGCAGCTTTCCCCTCAACCTGGGCACTAATGAAAAACTGTTTTTT
J gene: TRBJ1-2; clone size: -; V gene: TRBV4-2; D gene: TRBD1; CDR3 protein: CASSQDEYRGNYGYTF; CDR3 DNA: TGTGCCAGCAGCCAAGATGAGTACAGGGGGAACTATGGCTACACCTTC
J gene: TRBJ1-1; clone size: -; V gene: TRBV6-5; D gene: -; CDR3 protein: CASSYIPGQEGEAFF; CDR3 DNA: TGTGCCAGCAGTTACATTCCGGGACAAGAGGGGGAAGCTTTCTTT
J gene: TRBJ2-5; clone size: -; V gene: TRBV29-1; D gene: TRBD1; CDR3 protein: CSVGTGQETQYF; CDR3 DNA: TGCAGCGTCGGGACAGGACAAGAGACCCAGTACTTC
J gene: TRBJ1-3; clone size: -; V gene: TRBV7-7; D gene: -; CDR3 protein: CASSKEQVPGNTIYF; CDR3 DNA: TGTGCTAGCAGCAAGGAACAGGTGCCCGGAAACACCATATATTTT
J gene: TRBJ2-7; clone size: -; V gene: TRBV5-1; D gene: TRBD1; CDR3 protein: CASSYGTDLRYEQYF; CDR3 DNA: TGCGCCAGCAGCTATGGGACAGACTTACGCTACGAGCAGTACTTC
J gene: TRBJ1-3; clone size: -; V gene: TRBV10-3; D gene: TRBD1; CDR3 protein: CAISESGTGISGNTIYF; CDR3 DNA: TGTGCCATCAGTGAGTCGGGGACAGGGATAAGTGGAAACACCATATATTTT
J gene: TRBJ1-2; clone size: -; V gene: TRBV11-2; D gene: TRBD1; CDR3 protein: CASSSSLRDRGTNFYGYTF; CDR3 DNA: TGTGCCAGCAGCTCCAGTTTAAGGGACAGGGGCACAAATTTCTATGGCTACACCTTC
J gene: TRBJ1-2; clone size: -; V gene: TRBV28; D gene: -; CDR3 protein: CASSIRGLANYGYTF; CDR3 DNA: TGTGCCAGCAGTATCCGGGGGTTAGCTAACTATGGCTACACCTTC
J gene: TRBJ2-3; clone size: -; V gene: TRBV27; D gene: TRBD2; CDR3 protein: CASSRSLAVGPDTQYF; CDR3 DNA: TGTGCCAGCAGCCGGTCACTAGCGGTGGGACCAGATACGCAGTATTTT
J gene: TRBJ2-1; clone size: -; V gene: TRBV7-2; D gene: TRBD2; CDR3 protein: CASREGTGHNEQFF; CDR3 DNA: TGTGCCAGCCGGGAGGGGACGGGGCACAATGAGCAGTTCTTC
J gene: TRBJ2-2; clone size: -; V gene: TRBV27; D gene: -; CDR3 protein: CASRRAETTGELFF; CDR3 DNA: TGTGCCAGCAGGCGAGCGGAGACCACCGGGGAGCTGTTTTTT
J gene: TRBJ1-2; clone size: -; V gene: TRBV9; D gene: -; CDR3 protein: CASSVGQTYGYTF; CDR3 DNA: TGTGCCAGCAGCGTAGGACAGACCTATGGCTACACCTTC
J gene: TRBJ2-5; clone size: -; V gene: TRBV5-1; D gene: -; CDR3 protein: CASSRGAAQETQYF; CDR3 DNA: TGCGCCAGCAGCCGGGGGGCGGCACAAGAGACCCAGTACTTC
J gene: TRBJ1-2; clone size: -; V gene: TRBV19; D gene: -; CDR3 protein: CASSIILGSYGYTF; CDR3 DNA: TGTGCCAGTAGTATTATCTTGGGGAGCTATGGCTACACCTTC
J gene: TRBJ2-2; clone size: -; V gene: TRBV7-9; D gene: TRBD2; CDR3 protein: CASSLPFSSGTNTGELFF; CDR3 DNA: TGTGCCAGCAGCTTACCATTCTCTAGCGGGACAAACACCGGGGAGCTGTTTTTT
J gene: TRBJ1-2; clone size: once; V gene: TRBV6-5; D gene: -; CDR3 protein: CASRQARRGYTF; CDR3 DNA: TGTGCCAGCAGGCAGGCTCGGAGGGGCTACACCTTC
J gene: TRBJ2-1; clone size: -; V gene: TRBV5-1; D gene: TRBD2; CDR3 protein: CASSYRLAGEVYEQFF; CDR3 DNA: TGCGCCAGCAGCTACCGACTAGCGGGGGAGGTTTATGAGCAGTTCTTC
J gene: TRBJ1-1; clone size: -; V gene: TRBV19; D gene: -; CDR3 protein: CASSMDMLNTEAFF; CDR3 DNA: TGTGCCAGTAGTATGGACATGTTGAACACTGAAGCTTTCTTT
J gene: TRBJ2-2; clone size: -; V gene: TRBV7-6; D gene: -; CDR3 protein: CASSLARDAGTGELFF; CDR3 DNA: TGTGCCAGCAGCTTAGCGCGGGACGCCGGGACCGGGGAGCTGTTTTTT